This TCR beta chain was documented in a study of shared clonotypes between healthy human individuals (dated by TCRdb to the early 2020s). Turning to the overall study: The cohort comprised two women and three men aged 18 to 49 years. To estimate repertoire size and how much clonotype sharing occurs between individuals, the study deeply sequenced the blood TCR repertoires of roughly 5 healthy adults. For each donor, CD4 naive and CD4 memory were each given three plates, CD8 naive was given two plates, and CD8 memory was given one plate. Different laboratories and diverse techniques were used to prepare libraries and sequence TCR repertoires, to increase sequencing depth and limit assay-specific biases. Leukapheresis yielded between about 0.85 and 9 billion PBMCs per donor. What the study reported, not specific to this receptor: Clonotypes shared by all four sorted-subset donors showed higher generation probabilities than non-shared clonotypes. The small number of donors limited the genetic and exposure-history diversity represented. Even with the large sequencing depth, rarefaction of the sorted-subset datasets indicated that sequencing was incomplete. Based on pairwise subsampling, the degree of clonotype sharing among donors was expected to be affected by sequencing depth. Naive subsets generally had larger estimated clonotype richness than memory subsets did. When four donors were compared, the shared fraction of clonotypes was 5% to 6.5% for naive CD4, more than 3% for naive CD8, more than 2% for memory CD4, and 0.35% to 0.4% for memory CD8. Sampling was limited to blood, and TCR repertoires in tissue likely differ from TCR repertoires in blood.

Its CDR3 holds 15 amino acids, cysteine through phenylalanine. Only CDR3 DNA remains: 45 bases, in frame from the first base. According to the germline V gene, CDR1 reads MRHNA and CDR2 reads SNTAGT. The junction shows trimming of 8 bases on V and 4 bases on J, plus 17 bases between the germline ends. Using the deep immunoSEQ assay, TCR CDR3 regions were amplified from genomic DNA by multiplex PCR. For each cell subset, the extracted genomic DNA was distributed evenly across all wells of several immunoSEQ 96-well plates, and each plate served as one replicate. For sorted subsets, each replicate PCR was loaded with 200 ng genomic DNA, equivalent to about 30,000 T cell genomes. Purified libraries were measured with a Qubit 3.0 fluorometer, size-checked on a Bioanalyzer 2100, and measured again with the KAPA Library Quantification kit. Every immunoSEQ 96-well plate was sequenced on a separate single-read 150-cycle Illumina NextSeq 550 flow cell. Per the source publication's procedure: The immunoSEQ output contained only junctional sequences without quality scores, so filtering could not match that applied to full-length reads. Sequences were annotated with PyIR, a Python wrapper for IgBLAST v1.9, using IMGT germline references to assign V/J genes and CDR3. Reads were filtered out if the reads had weak V/J assignments (E-value above 1e-6), no CDR3, stop codons, out-of-frame junctions, or ambiguous translated residues. V3J clonotypes were defined as sequences sharing an identical inferred V gene, J gene, and CDR3 amino acid sequence. Percentage overlap between repertoires was calculated by dividing the number of shared unique clonotypes by the size of the smaller repertoire. Richness of each repertoire was evaluated using RTK rarefaction, the Chao1 estimator, and Recon v2.1 estimates of unobserved clonotypes. For all TCRbeta clonotypes obtained by the gDNA method from four donors, generation probabilities were computed with OLGA. TCRdb's version of the immuneACCESS table is confined to in-frame rearrangements and falls short of the full clone set. An unresolved V gene accounts for under half of the shortfall where checked; the remainder is of unknown origin. From that table come the V and J calls and clone size; the DNA was used to work out D and trimming. Present in this sample are about 2.4 million clones, around nine tenths of which were seen just once. The ten most abundant clones make up around 0.14% of the sample.

The donors were healthy, HIV-negative adults with no recently reported acute infections or vaccinations. Every donor was a Caucasian adult residing in Nashville, Tennessee, USA. CD4+ T cells were enriched by magnetic negative selection; naive cells were then positively selected on CD45RA, and the negative fraction formed the memory subset. After blood collection by leukapheresis, PBMCs were isolated using Ficoll-Histopaque density gradient centrifugation and then cryopreserved in the vapor phase of liquid nitrogen. Analytical flow cytometry was used to check the purity and quantity of each magnetically sorted T cell population. Genomic DNA was isolated from every sorted fraction and measured by UV absorbance on a Nanodrop 2000c. A remark on this clone: Its cognate antigen has yet to be identified. Base quality data are lacking; no much larger clone is found one base away.

The chain joins TRBV6-4 to TRBJ2-2; the D gene assignment is perhaps TRBD1 or TRBD2, with each matching 6 bases. Sequencing used naive CD4+ T cells sorted from blood. Read against the paper, the sample's cell subset or site label means: CD45RA+ positively selected. The sequence derives from a man aged 18 to 30 in good health. The CDR3 region: CASRRGAAVTGELFF. Here is the DNA: TGTGCCAGCCGAAGGGGGGCCGCGGTCACCGGGGAGCTGTTTTTT.